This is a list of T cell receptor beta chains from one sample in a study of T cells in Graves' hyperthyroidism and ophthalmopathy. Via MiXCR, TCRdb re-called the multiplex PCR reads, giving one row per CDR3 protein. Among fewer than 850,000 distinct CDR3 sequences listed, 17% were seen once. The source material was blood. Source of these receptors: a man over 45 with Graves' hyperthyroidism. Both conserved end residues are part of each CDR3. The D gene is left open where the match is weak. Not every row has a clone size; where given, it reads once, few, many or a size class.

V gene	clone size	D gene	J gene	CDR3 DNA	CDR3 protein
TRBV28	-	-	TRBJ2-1	TGTGCCAGCAGTTTGTTATCCGGACTTCGCAACAATGAGCAGTTCTTC	CASSLLSGLRNNEQFF
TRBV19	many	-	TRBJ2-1	TGTGCCAGTAGTATATGGGCTAGCGAGTACAATGAGCAGTTCTTC	CASSIWASEYNEQFF
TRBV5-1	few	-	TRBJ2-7	TGCGCCAGCAGCTTGAGGAGTATCGGGACGGTAGTTGAGCAGTACTTC	CASSLRSIGTVVEQYF
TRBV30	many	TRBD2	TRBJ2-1	TGTGCCTGGAGTGTACGTAGCGGGAGATTGGATGAGCAGTTCTTC	CAWSVRSGRLDEQFF
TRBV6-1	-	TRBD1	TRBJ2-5	TGTGCCAGCAGCTTCTCCGGGACAGGCAAAGAGACCCAGTACTTC	CASSFSGTGKETQYF
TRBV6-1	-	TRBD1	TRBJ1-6	TGTGCCAGCAGTAACAGGGGGAGTTCTTCACCCCTCCACTTT	CASSNRGSSSPLHF
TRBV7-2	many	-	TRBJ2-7	TGTGCCAGCAGCTTCCTTAGCGGAGGATACGAGCAGTACTTC	CASSFLSGGYEQYF
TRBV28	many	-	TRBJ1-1	TGTGCCAGCACCCCGACAGGGAACACTGAAGCTTTCTTT	CASTPTGNTEAFF
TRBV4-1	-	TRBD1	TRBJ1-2	TGCGCCAGCAGCCAAGTCAGGGACAGGCACTATGGCTACACCTTC	CASSQVRDRHYGYTF
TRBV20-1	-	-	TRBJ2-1	TGCAGTGCTACCTTCGACAGTTATCCCCGTTACTCCTACAATGAGCAGTTCTTC	CSATFDSYPRYSYNEQFF
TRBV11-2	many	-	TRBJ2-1	TGTGCCAGCAGCCCTTTAGGCTATTCTGGAGGACGTCGCAATGAGCAGTTCTTC	CASSPLGYSGGRRNEQFF
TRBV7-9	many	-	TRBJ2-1	TGTGCCAGCAGCTTACCGGAGACTAACTACAATGAGCAGTTCTTC	CASSLPETNYNEQFF
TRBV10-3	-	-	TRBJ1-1	TGTGCCATCAGTGAGGGGGTGGGGGACACTGAAGCTTTCTTT	CAISEGVGDTEAFF
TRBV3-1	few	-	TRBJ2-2	TGTGCCAGCAGCCAAAGCCACACCGGGGAGCTGTTTTTT	CASSQSHTGELFF
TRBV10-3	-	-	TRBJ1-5	TGTGCCATCAGTGCCTCAGGGACTGGCAATCAGCCCCAGCATTTT	CAISASGTGNQPQHF
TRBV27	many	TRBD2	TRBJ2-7	TGTGCCAGCAGTGCCGTAGCGGGAGAGGTCTACGAGCAGTACTTC	CASSAVAGEVYEQYF
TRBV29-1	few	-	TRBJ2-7	TGCAGCGTTGACTCGGGAACAGACTACGAGCAGTACTTC	CSVDSGTDYEQYF
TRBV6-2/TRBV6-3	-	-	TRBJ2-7	TGTGCCAGCAGTTATGGGACGGACCCCTACGAGCAGTACTTC	CASSYGTDPYEQYF
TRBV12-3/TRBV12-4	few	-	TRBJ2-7	TGTGCCAGCAGTTTATGGAATTACGAGCAGTACTTC	CASSLWNYEQYF
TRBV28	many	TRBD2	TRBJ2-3	TGTGCCAGCAGCATGTCGCGGGCGGGAGGAAATCAGGGTTCGCAGTATTTT	CASSMSRAGGNQGSQYF
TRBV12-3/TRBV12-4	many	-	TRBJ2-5	TGTGCCAGCAGTTCCCGGAGTAGCCAAGAGACCCAGTACTTC	CASSSRSSQETQYF
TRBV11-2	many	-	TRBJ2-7	TGTGCCAGCAGCCCGGAAGCCCACAGTACCTACGAGCAGTACTTC	CASSPEAHSTYEQYF
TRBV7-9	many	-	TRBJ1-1	TGTGCCAGCAGCTTAGGACGGAGAGAAGCTTTCTTT	CASSLGRREAFF
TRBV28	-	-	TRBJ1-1	TGTGCCAGCAACAAGTCCGGCCGGCTTCTTAACACTGAAGCTTTCTTT	CASNKSGRLLNTEAFF
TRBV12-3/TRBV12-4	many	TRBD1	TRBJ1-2	TGTGCCAGCGGGCCACAGGGGACCGGCCTATTAGGCTACACCTTC	CASGPQGTGLLGYTF
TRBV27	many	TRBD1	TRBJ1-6	TGTGCCAGCAGTTGGGACAGTAATTCACCCCTCCACTTT	CASSWDSNSPLHF
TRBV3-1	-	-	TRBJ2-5	TGTGCCAGCAGCTATTTACTGGGGGGCCGAGAGACCCAGTACTTC	CASSYLLGGRETQYF
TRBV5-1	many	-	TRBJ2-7	TGCGCCAGCAGCTTGGCCCTAAGTAGCGGTCTGAACGAGCAGTACTTC	CASSLALSSGLNEQYF
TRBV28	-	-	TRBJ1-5	TGTGCCAGCAGTTTAGGGACCCTTCAGAGCAATCAGCCCCAGCATTTT	CASSLGTLQSNQPQHF
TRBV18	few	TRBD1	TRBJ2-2	TGTGCCAGCTCACCAAGTCAGGGGGCGAACACCGGGGAGCTGTTTTTT	CASSPSQGANTGELFF
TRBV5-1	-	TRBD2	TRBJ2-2	TGCGCCAGCAGCCCGGGACTAGCGGTCACCGGGGAGCTGTTTTTT	CASSPGLAVTGELFF
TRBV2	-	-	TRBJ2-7	TGTGCCAGCAGTGTCACAGGGCCGACCTACGAGCAGTACTTC	CASSVTGPTYEQYF